This T cell receptor (beta chain) was obtained from a study of monozygotic twins with inflammatory bowel disease. From the 5' RACE reads, TCRdb lists one entry per CDR3 protein and no DNA. This sample lists approximately 400,000 distinct CDR3 sequences; its ten largest clones have just over 2.5%. This sequence was found in a human donor with ulcerative colitis or Crohn's disease, or a healthy co-twin of an affected twin (not recorded which). Sequencing input: blood.

The CDR3 here is CASSPGQGSSYNEQFF. V gene TRBV11-2 combines with J gene TRBJ2-1; TCRdb lists TRBD1, though no DNA is available to test this call. The CDR3 consists of 16 residues. CDR1 and CDR2 from the germline V gene are SGHAT and FQNNGV.